The present T cell receptor beta chain was sequenced within a study of blood T cells in healthy people across ages. As for the study in general: Capturing about one barcoded beta molecule per two T cells was achieved by template switching.

Only a few counts were recorded for this clonotype. Each sample yielded at least 5.5 micrograms of PBMC total RNA. It was with a sample-barcoded 5' primer and a J-beta primer mix that a second PCR of roughly 7 to 12 cycles was run. TCRdb re-derived calls from the 5' RACE reads in MiXCR, one entry per CDR3 protein. This sample has fewer than 750,000 distinct CDR3 sequences; 40% to 50% occur once, and the top ten carry roughly 24%. This CDR3 spans 17 amino acids. V was clipped by 5 bases and J by 0 bases, with 18 bases between them. The V gene's germline CDR1 is SGHAT and CDR2 FQNNGV. V is TRBV11-2 and J is TRBJ2-3, with D perhaps TRBD1 or TRBD2 (6 bases each). The sequencing input was blood. This clonotype was obtained from a man older than 75 in good health. The CDR3 protein is CASSAPVGGSSTDTQYF. DNA for the CDR3: TGTGCCAGCAGCGCCCCGGTAGGGGGGAGTAGCACAGATACGCAGTATTTT.